This is a list of T cell receptor beta chains from one sample in a study of T-cell memory formation after mild COVID-19. TCRdb processed the 5' RACE reads anew with MiXCR; each CDR3 protein has one entry. The sample has around 450,000 distinct CDR3 sequences; 20% are singletons. The sample taken for sequencing was PBMCs or a T cell subset sorted from them (not recorded which). Every receptor here comes from an adult woman who had mild COVID-19 (a few samples of this study predate the infection). Cell type and time point are not known. CDR3s include the opening cysteine and the closing phenylalanine or tryptophan. The D gene is left open where the match is weak. Only part of the rows carry a size: once, few, many, or a class if the clone is expanded.

d_gene	j_gene	abundance	v_gene	len	CDR3aa	CDR3nt
TRBD2	TRBJ2-3	few	TRBV9	15	CASSTGTSGGPPQYF	TGTGCCAGCAGCACAGGGACTAGCGGGGGTCCCCCGCAGTATTTT
NA	TRBJ1-5	few	TRBV20-1	13	CSARARGNQPQHF	TGCAGTGCTAGAGCCAGGGGCAATCAGCCCCAGCATTTT
TRBD2	TRBJ2-2	NA	TRBV7-2	17	CASSLDGLAVNTGELFF	TGTGCCAGCAGCTTAGATGGACTAGCGGTGAACACCGGGGAGCTGTTTTTT
TRBD1	TRBJ1-5	few	TRBV29-1	14	CSVRAGGGNQPQHF	TGCAGCGTACGAGCAGGGGGAGGCAATCAGCCCCAGCATTTT
NA	TRBJ2-3	NA	TRBV24-1	16	CATSDPDSLDYDTQYF	TGTGCCACCAGTGACCCGGACAGTCTGGATTACGATACGCAGTATTTT
TRBD2	TRBJ2-1	NA	TRBV20-1	14	CSAEQRGPYNEQFF	TGCAGTGCCGAGCAGCGGGGGCCGTACAATGAGCAGTTCTTC
TRBD1	TRBJ1-1	few	TRBV24-1	14	CATSDPGQGAEAFF	TGTGCCACCAGTGATCCAGGACAGGGAGCTGAAGCTTTCTTT
TRBD2	TRBJ2-1	few	TRBV11-2	16	CASSAPGLAGLNEQFF	TGTGCCAGCAGCGCTCCGGGACTAGCGGGACTAAATGAGCAGTTCTTC
NA	TRBJ1-5	NA	TRBV6-2/TRBV6-3	13	CASRETVLGPQHF	TGTGCCAGCCGGGAGACAGTCTTAGGGCCCCAGCATTTT
TRBD2	TRBJ2-1	few	TRBV6-2/TRBV6-3	14	CASRAGGIRNEQFF	TGTGCCAGCAGGGCGGGAGGGATCCGCAATGAGCAGTTCTTC
TRBD1	TRBJ2-1	NA	TRBV12-3/TRBV12-4	17	CASSRSRDRGNYNEQFF	TGTGCCAGCAGTCGCTCCCGCGACAGGGGTAACTACAATGAGCAGTTCTTC
NA	TRBJ2-5	NA	TRBV24-1	17	CATSDPVLVQERSTQYF	TGTGCCACCAGTGACCCCGTCCTGGTGCAGGAAAGGTCGACCCAGTACTTC